A single sample is the source of the 22 T cell receptor beta chains below, sequenced in a study of blood T cells in healthy people across ages. Combining a sample-barcoded 5' primer with a J-beta primer mix, a second PCR ran for about 7 to 12 cycles. TCRdb analysed the 5' RACE reads with MiXCR anew, one entry per CDR3 protein. This table has about 680,000 distinct CDR3 sequences, 45% to 50% appearing once. Sequenced sample: blood. The receptors originated from an older woman in good health.

This clonotype was found a few times. The CDR3 is CSGDGQGDYGYTF. As DNA, the CDR3 is TGCAGTGGGGACGGACAGGGGGACTATGGCTACACCTTC. This rearrangement joins TRBV20-1 to TRBJ1-2; TRBD1 aligns across 10 bases. The V gene end was trimmed by 7 bases and the J gene end by 3 bases; junction bases not matched to a gene: 5. Germline CDR1 is DFQATT and CDR2 is SNEGSKA (reference sequence). The CDR3 length is 13 residues.

The chain uses TRBV20-1 and TRBJ2-6, with TRBD2 matching 12 bases. This CDR3 is 20 amino acids long. V was clipped by 0 bases and J by 4 bases; unmatched bases: 13. The V gene's germline CDR1 is DFQATT and CDR2 SNEGSKA (reference sequence). CDR3 sequence reads: CSARDSRRLAGATGANVLTF. The CDR3, as DNA: TGCAGTGCTAGAGATTCTCGGCGACTAGCGGGAGCAACAGGGGCCAACGTCCTGACTTTC.

The chain uses TRBV5-1 and TRBJ2-5; no definite D call. The CDR3 contains 16 residues. V gave up 0 bases and J gave up 2 bases, with 14 bases separating them. The germline V gene encodes CDR1 SGHRS and CDR2 YFSETQ. For the CDR3, the DNA is TGCGCCAGCAGCTTGGAAGGGTTGGCAGGTCAAGAGACCCAGTACTTC. It translates to CASSLEGLAGQETQYF.

This sequence joins TRBV6-5 and TRBJ2-5; the D gene is possibly TRBD1 (5 bases). The DNA end lines up better with TRBJ2-7; the J call may be wrong. This CDR3 region has 16 residues. Per the germline V gene, CDR1 is MNHEY and CDR2 is SVGAGI. In DNA form, the CDR3 reads TGTGCCAGCAGTTACCAACGTAAAGGGGCCTTCTACGAGCAGTACTTC. Translating it yields CASSYQRKGAFYEQYF.

This clonotype came up a few times. This rearrangement joins TRBV7-2 to TRBJ2-7, with 8 bases aligning to TRBD1. From germline, CDR1 is SGHTA and CDR2 FQGNSA. V shed 4 bases, J shed 1 base, and the junction held 9 bases outside the gene matches. This CDR3 spans 16 amino acids. The CDR3 loop is CASSSPDRVRSYEQYF. The CDR3 region has the DNA TGTGCCAGCAGCTCCCCGGACAGGGTGAGGTCCTACGAGCAGTACTTC.

This clonotype has just a few counts. The chain couples TRBV6-5 to TRBJ2-5, with TRBD1 identical over 8 bases. Germline loops: CDR1 MNHEY, CDR2 SVGAGI. V was clipped by 7 bases and J by 5 bases; unmatched bases: 12. CDR3 length: 15 residues. The CDR3 sequence: CASITLSGGFETQYF. The CDR3 DNA is TGTGCCAGCATCACCTTGTCAGGGGGCTTTGAGACCCAGTACTTC.

This clonotype was seen only a few times. The chain couples TRBV20-1 to TRBJ2-3, with D unresolved. The V gene lost 0 bases and the J gene lost 1 base, with 14 bases spanning the gap. This CDR3 has 16 residues. Germline V gene lookup returns CDR1 DFQATT and CDR2 SNEGSKA (reference sequence). CDR3 nucleotides: TGCAGTGCTAGAGATCTGGGTAGGGTAGGCACAGATACGCAGTATTTT. It codes for CSARDLGRVGTDTQYF.

The rearrangement links TRBV12-3 or TRBV12-4 to TRBJ1-1; possibly TRBD1 for D (5 bases). This CDR3 has 15 residues. The ends were cut back, 3 bases at V and 6 bases at J, with 17 bases in the middle. DNA for the CDR3: TGTGCCAGCAGTTTTAAGCAGGGACGGGCTCCTGAAGCTTTCTTT. Amino acid sequence: CASSFKQGRAPEAFF.

This clonotype was counted a single time. The chain links TRBV29-1 to TRBJ1-1, with 7 bases fitting TRBD1. Germline CDR1 reads SQVTM; CDR2 reads ANQGSEA. CDR3 length: 13 residues. After removal of 7 bases from V and 0 bases from J, the junction contained 5 bases not matched to a gene. The CDR3 protein is CSAGGTVNTEAFF. The CDR3 DNA is TGCAGCGCTGGGGGGACAGTGAACACTGAAGCTTTCTTT.

This clonotype was observed at least ten times. This chain joins TRBV6-4 and TRBJ2-7, with TRBD1 matching over 8 bases. There are 14 residues in the CDR3. J gave up 3 bases and V 7 bases, and 8 bases lay outside the gene matches. The germline CDR1 and CDR2 sequences are MRHNA and SNTAGT. CDR3 in amino acids: CASTDREWGYEQYF. In nucleotides, the CDR3 is TGTGCCAGCACGGACAGGGAGTGGGGCTACGAGCAGTACTTC.

This clonotype has only a few counts. The rearrangement joins TRBV20-1 to TRBJ2-5; D is unclear. The CDR3 sequence is 15 residues long. V was clipped by 1 base and J by 0 bases, with 12 bases between them. Germline V gene sequence: CDR1 DFQATT, CDR2 SNEGSKA (reference sequence). The CDR3 protein is CSARGDPTYQETQYF. In DNA form, the CDR3 reads TGCAGTGCTAGAGGTGACCCAACGTACCAAGAGACCCAGTACTTC.

V is TRBV4-3 and J is TRBJ1-4, with 8 bases fitting TRBD1. V lost 3 bases and J lost 5; bases outside the gene matches: 5. Per germline, CDR1 LGHNA and CDR2 YSLEER. This CDR3 spans 15 amino acids. CDR3 bases: TGCGCCAGCAGCCACCAGACAGGGGTAAATGAAAAACTGTTTTTT. Translated: CASSHQTGVNEKLFF.

The sample holds a few counts of this clonotype. The chain recombines TRBV29-1 with TRBJ2-5; D is perhaps TRBD2 (5 bases). V lost 4 bases to trimming and J lost 2 bases, with 8 bases between them. Looked up from germline, CDR1 is SQVTM and CDR2 is ANQGSEA. The CDR3 spans 12 residues. The CDR3, as DNA: TGCAGCGTTGTCGGGGTTCAAGAGACCCAGTACTTC. This gives the protein CSVVGVQETQYF. Based on the CDR3 plus reference TRBV29-1 and TRBJ2-5, the full variable domain is SAVISQKPSRDICQRGTSLTIQCQVDSQVTMMFWYRQQPGQSLTLIATANQGSEATYESGFVIDKFPISRPNLTFSTLTVSNMSPEDSSIYLCSVVGVQETQYFGPGTRLLVL.

CDR3 protein: CSAIPGVRAYNSPLHF. The CDR3 region has the DNA TGCAGTGCCATCCCTGGGGTTCGGGCCTATAATTCACCCCTCCACTTT. This chain uses TRBV20-1 with TRBJ1-6; no definite D call. V lost 6 bases and J lost 2, with 17 bases in between. Germline V lookup: CDR1 DFQATT, CDR2 SNEGSKA (reference sequence). This CDR3 spans 16 amino acids.

This clonotype was seen a handful of times. V and J are TRBV27 and TRBJ2-1; D is perhaps TRBD2 (5 bases). This CDR3 contains 14 residues. The V end was cut by 8 bases, the J end by 0 bases, with 11 bases between. CDR1 and CDR2 from the germline V gene are MNHEY and SMNVEV (reference sequence). The CDR3: CASRGQSSYNEQFF. The CDR3 bases are TGTGCCAGCCGCGGGCAAAGCTCCTACAATGAGCAGTTCTTC.

This clonotype was detected only a few times. This rearrangement joins TRBV10-3 to TRBJ2-5, with 7 bases identical to TRBD1. In germline, CDR1 is ENHRY, CDR2 SYGVKD. The CDR3 extends over 11 amino acids. The ends lost 6 bases at V and 5 bases at J; junction bases unmatched: 0. CDR3 coding DNA: TGTGCCATCAGGACAGGGGAGACCCAGTACTTC. Protein sequence: CAIRTGETQYF.

In the case of this clonotype: A clone one base away is much larger, so this may be a read error. V is TRBV10-3 and J is TRBJ2-1; 10 bases fit TRBD2. The germline gives CDR1 ENHRY, CDR2 SYGVKD. CDR3 length: 14 residues. J gave up 5 bases and V 8 bases, and 6 bases lay outside the gene matches. The CDR3 nucleotides are TGTGCCATCCGGGCTACTAGCGGGGACAATGAGCAGTTCTTC. This codes for CAIRATSGDNEQFF.

The chain uses TRBV7-2 and TRBJ1-2; D is undetermined. The germline gives CDR1 SGHTA, CDR2 FQGNSA. This CDR3 has 14 residues. Trimming took off 3 bases at V and 8 bases at J, with 16 bases between the two ends. The CDR3 here is CASSFPRAGRGYTF. CDR3 nucleotide sequence: TGTGCCAGCAGCTTTCCGCGGGCCGGAAGGGGCTACACCTTC.

This clonotype was counted between two and nine times. The chain combines TRBV18 with TRBJ2-7, with D possibly TRBD2 on 5 matching bases. Germline V gene lookup returns CDR1 KGHSH and CDR2 LQKENI. V gave up 4 bases and J gave up 2 bases, with 15 bases separating them. This CDR3 contains 15 residues. CDR3 bases: TGTGCCAGCTCACAAACTCGCGGGCAGACCTACGAGCAGTACTTC. As protein: CASSQTRGQTYEQYF.

Remarks on this clonotype: At one end, the junction sequence differs from germline, possibly due to a read error. The rearrangement joins TRBV12-3 or TRBV12-4 to TRBJ2-4; TRBD2 matches 13 bases. CDR3 length equals 17 residues. The DNA of the CDR3 is TGTGCCAGCAGTTTACATGGGACTAGCGGGAAAAAAAACAGTCAGTACTTC. Its protein product is CASSLHGTSGKKNSQYF.

On this clonotype: One end of the junction is discordant with germline, which a read error may explain. The chain is built from TRBV7-2 and TRBJ1-5; D ambiguous. This CDR3 region has 15 residues. Germline assignment: CDR1 SGHTA and CDR2 FQGNSA. CDR3 in amino acids: CASSLTSFGNPPQHF. DNA of the CDR3: TGTGCCAGCAGCTTAACGTCCTTTGGCAATCCGCCCCAGCATTTT.

This chain connects TRBV28 to TRBJ2-3, with D perhaps given as TRBD1 or TRBD2 (5 bases each). Trimming left V 6 bases short and J 13 bases short, with 26 bases between. The CDR3 spans 15 residues. Germline V gene lookup returns CDR1 MDHEN and CDR2 SYDVKM. CDR3 amino acids: CASSVATVSWDGEYF. The CDR3 DNA sequence: TGTGCCAGCAGCGTAGCTACAGTGTCCTGGGACGGGGAGTATTTT.